This T cell receptor (beta chain) comes out of a study of T cell responses to AZD1222 COVID-19 vaccine. General study points: It was only a handful of AZD1222 recipients who were seropositive at baseline.

Of note for this clone: Its antigen is unidentified.

The protocol was immunoSEQ multiplex PCR, while the TCRdb copy is restricted to in-frame clones and leaves out a portion. Altogether 120,000 or so clones are present, about nine tenths being singletons, with the ten largest covering 1.4% to 1.5%. The CDR3 is 11 amino acids. V was shortened by 1 base and J by 8 bases, with 5 bases between the two germline ends. The germline V gene encodes CDR1 SEHNR and CDR2 FQNEAQ (reference sequence). V is TRBV7-9 and J is TRBJ1-1; D gene unclear. This TCR was recovered from an adult in good health. Material: peripheral blood, obtained on day 0 of AZD1222 vaccination. The CDR3 is CASSLVQEAFF. In DNA, the CDR3 is TGTGCCAGCAGCTTAGTCCAAGAAGCTTTCTTT.